These 19 T cell receptor beta chains originate from one sample sequenced in a study of cytomegalovirus exposure and HLA in healthy donors. Researchers ran the PCR with 60 Vbeta and 13 Jbeta primers. The repertoire was sequenced with immunoSEQ multiplex PCR; TCRdb's copy has only in-frame clones and lacks some. This sample carries some 56,000 clones, 65% to 90% of them seen once, and the ten largest clones take 1.5% to 2%. Material: PBMCs. The receptors originated from a human donor in good health.

The chain employs TRBV6-1 and TRBJ2-1, with 7 nucleotides matching TRBD1. The V segment lost 10 bases and the J segment 4 bases; nucleotides outside the gene matches: 4. Germline values: CDR1 MNHNS, CDR2 SASEGT. There are 12 residues in the CDR3. The CDR3 region is CATGTVYNEQFF. The CDR3 nucleotides are TGTGCCACCGGGACAGTTTACAATGAGCAGTTCTTC.

The V gene is TRBV5-1, the J gene TRBJ2-5; the D gene is possibly TRBD1 (6 bases). V lost 7 bases and J 4 bases, leaving 17 bases between the germline ends. The CDR3 consists of 14 residues. Germline values: CDR1 SGHRS, CDR2 YFSETQ. Here the CDR3 reads CASSRGSVGETQYF. In DNA, the CDR3 is TGCGCCAGCTCTAGGGGGAGTGTGGGAGAGACCCAGTACTTC.

The DNA of the CDR3 is TGTGCCAGTAGTATAGACCCGGGACAGGGGAGCAATGAGCAGTTCTTC. The encoded protein is CASSIDPGQGSNEQFF. This chain links TRBV19 with TRBJ2-1, with TRBD1 matching over 10 bases. The CDR3 spans 16 residues. V lost 0 bases to trimming and J lost 6 bases; unmatched junction nucleotides: 5. Germline CDR1 is LNHDA and CDR2 is SQIVND (reference sequence).

The sample holds one count of this clone. V is TRBV7-8 and J is TRBJ2-5; D is possibly TRBD1 (6 bases). The germline V gene encodes CDR1 SGHVS and CDR2 FQNEAQ. There are 16 residues in the CDR3. V lost 0 bases to trimming and J lost 3 bases, with 14 bases between them. The CDR3 reads CASSLALSQGKETQYF. The CDR3 DNA follows: TGTGCCAGCAGCTTAGCCTTATCACAGGGTAAAGAGACCCAGTACTTC.

V gene TRBV9 combines with J gene TRBJ2-7, with 9 bases aligning to TRBD1. V gave up 4 bases and J gave up 2 bases; unmatched junction bases: 13. CDR1 and CDR2 from the germline V gene are SGDLS and YYNGEE. This CDR3 comprises 17 residues. CDR3 region: CASSTTLGTGSPYEQYF. CDR3 nucleotide sequence: TGTGCCAGCAGCACTACCCTCGGGACAGGGTCCCCCTACGAGCAGTACTTC.

CDR3 sequence reads: CASRRDTSEAFF. CDR3 coding DNA: TGTGCCAGCAGACGGGACACCAGTGAAGCTTTCTTT. The chain combines TRBV5-6 with TRBJ1-1; the D gene is possibly TRBD1 (6 bases). Germline CDR1 is SGHDT and CDR2 is YYEEEE. Trimming removed 5 bases at V and 7 bases at J, with 12 bases between. CDR3 length: 12 amino acids.

The chain has TRBV30 and TRBJ1-2; D not resolved. The V gene's germline CDR1 is GTSNPN and CDR2 SVGIG (reference sequence). The V and J ends lost 1 base and 7 bases respectively, with 13 bases between them. The CDR3 spans 13 residues. CDR3 sequence (DNA): TGTGCCTGGAGTGGAAACCGCCGCGGTGGCTACACCTTC. Protein: CAWSGNRRGGYTF.

The chain employs TRBV5-1 and TRBJ2-1; D uncertain. Germline V gene data show CDR1 as SGHRS and CDR2 as YFSETQ. The V end was cut by 4 bases, the J end by 7 bases, with 15 bases between. The CDR3 runs 14 residues. Here the CDR3 reads CASSLDGPRNEQFF. CDR3 nucleotide sequence: TGCGCCAGCAGCCTCGACGGTCCGAGGAATGAGCAGTTCTTC.

The CDR3 region is CASSAGGEETQYF. The CDR3, as DNA: TGTGCCAGCAGCGCCGGGGGGGAAGAGACCCAGTACTTC. The chain has TRBV6-1 and TRBJ2-5; TRBD2 matches 8 bases. Trimming cost V 6 bases and J 3 bases; bases outside gene matches: 3. CDR1 is MNHNS, CDR2 SASEGT, per germline. This CDR3 has 13 residues.

This chain connects TRBV4-3 to TRBJ2-7, with 8 bases aligning to TRBD2. Germline V gene data show CDR1 as LGHNA and CDR2 as YSLEER. V was clipped by 5 bases and J by 0 bases; unmatched bases: 15. The CDR3 consists of 18 residues. DNA for the CDR3: TGCGCCAGCAGCGCGTGGGCTTCAGCGGGGGTGAGCTCCTACGAGCAGTACTTC. Encoded protein: CASSAWASAGVSSYEQYF.

Points on this clone: A read error may account for a junction end that differs from germline. The chain recombines TRBV7-9 with TRBJ2-2; D uncertain. Germline V CDR1 and CDR2: SEHNR, FQNEAQ (reference sequence). The CDR3 is 12 residues long. For the CDR3, the DNA is TGTTCCAGCAGCTTACTAACCGGGGAGCTGTTTTTT. Translation: CSSSLLTGELFF. Using reference TRBV7-9 and TRBJ2-2 for the parts outside the CDR3, the full variable domain is DTGVSQNPRHKITKRGQNVTFRCDPISEHNRLYWYRQTLGQGPEFLTYFQNEAQLEKSRLLSDRFSAERPKGSFSTLEIQRTEQGDSAMYLCSSSLLTGELFFGEGSRLTVL.

A few counts support this clone. This chain joins TRBV29-1 and TRBJ2-3; D may be TRBD2 (6 bases). V lost 2 bases to trimming and J lost 0 bases, with 9 bases between them. This CDR3 region has 14 residues. The germline gives CDR1 SQVTM, CDR2 ANQGSEA. CDR3 bases: TGCAGCGTTGAATGGGGGACTAGCACAGATACGCAGTATTTT. Its protein is CSVEWGTSTDTQYF.

This clone was seen a few times. The rearrangement links TRBV20-1 to TRBJ2-7; TRBD1 is a possible D gene (6 bases). Trimming cost V 6 bases and J 6 bases, with 12 bases left between them. Looked up from germline, CDR1 is DFQATT and CDR2 is SNEGSKA (reference sequence). This CDR3 comprises 11 residues. In DNA form, the CDR3 reads TGCAGTGCCTGGGACATCCTCGAGCAGTACTTC. Amino acids: CSAWDILEQYF.

This clone showed up just once. The CDR3: CASSLAGSYNEQFF. The CDR3 DNA reads TGTGCCAGCAGCTTAGCGGGATCCTACAATGAGCAGTTCTTC. The chain has TRBV11-2 and TRBJ2-1; D perhaps matches TRBD2 (5 bases). The CDR3 spans 14 residues. V was cut by 1 base and J by 1 base, with 5 bases left in between. Germline CDR1 SGHAT, CDR2 FQNNGV.

The rearrangement joins TRBV6-6 to TRBJ2-7; TRBD1 agrees at 8 bases. Germline loops: CDR1 MNHNY, CDR2 SVGAGI (reference sequence). This CDR3 has 14 residues. With V trimmed by 6 bases and J by 6 bases, 10 bases remained unmatched. For the CDR3, the DNA is TGTGCCAGCAGACCCGGACAGGGTGTTTTCGAGCAGTACTTC. Its protein is CASRPGQGVFEQYF.

This chain uses TRBV11-2 with TRBJ2-1; TRBD2 agrees at 8 bases. The CDR3 totals 16 residues. The trim removed 0 bases at V and 6 bases at J, leaving 7 bases unmatched. Germline V gives CDR1 SGHAT, CDR2 FQNNGV. This CDR3 reads CASSLELAGGRNEQFF. CDR3 coding DNA: TGTGCCAGCAGCTTAGAATTGGCGGGAGGTCGCAATGAGCAGTTCTTC.

There are a few counts of this clone. The chain has TRBV4-2 and TRBJ2-6, with TRBD1 as a possible D gene (6 bases). This CDR3 spans 17 amino acids. Germline V CDR1 and CDR2: LGHNA, YNFKEQ. Trimming pared 0 bases from V and 0 bases from J, leaving 9 bases between. CDR3 sequence (DNA): TGTGCCAGCAGCCAAGATGGGACAAGCTCTGGGGCCAACGTCCTGACTTTC. It codes for CASSQDGTSSGANVLTF.

This chain uses TRBV10-2 with TRBJ2-2; 7 nucleotides match TRBD1. V dropped 6 bases and J dropped 6; count of bases not matched to a gene: 13. There are 16 residues in the CDR3. Germline-derived CDR1 and CDR2 are WSHSY and SAAADI. The CDR3 bases are TGCGCCAGCAGCCGCCTTCGGCAGGGGGTAGCCGGGGAGCTGTTTTTT. This encodes CASSRLRQGVAGELFF.

A single count supports this clone. The chain employs TRBV11-1 and TRBJ2-1; 11 bases are shared with TRBD2. This CDR3 contains 17 residues. Germline V gives CDR1 SGHAT, CDR2 FQDESV (reference sequence). The J segment lost 8 bases and the V segment lost 5 bases, leaving 14 bases of the junction unmatched. Here the CDR3 DNA reads TGTGCCAGCAGCCTCGCCCCAACTAGCGGGAGTACAGATGAGCAGTTCTTC. This codes for CASSLAPTSGSTDEQFF.